This is a list of T cell receptor beta chains from one sample in a study of blood T cell repertoires in COVID-19. Produced via immunoSEQ multiplex PCR; TCRdb's table is partial and in-frame only. The table records about 150,000 clones, about nine tenths of them present only once. The sample taken for sequencing was peripheral blood. Source of these receptors: a human donor with COVID-19, enrolled during active disease. The donor label of this sample is uncertain. The conserved cysteine and the conserved F or W are not part of the CDR3 here. Some rows have no size entry. The others give once, few or many, or a class for an expanded clone.

TRBV6-5 NA 13 ASSSGTGGSYEQY
TRBV27 NA 14 ASSFLRGGGTGELF
TRBV9 once 12 ASSVSTGYNEQF
TRBV7-2 NA 11 ASSAGRDQPQH
TRBV6-2/TRBV6-3 NA 12 ASSYGGGSTEAF
TRBV19 NA 13 ASSIGMSGVYEQY
TRBV5-6 NA 13 ASGKAGSGANVLT
TRBV10-3 NA 15 AISSTGQGASLTEAF
TRBV4-1 few 16 ASSQVTMGAYLGGELF
TRBV2 NA 12 ASSEFGVNTEAF
TRBV27 once 16 ASSVEGQRQTNSGELF
TRBV19 NA 14 ASSIEADRGNTEAF
TRBV25-1 NA 13 ASSVAGGQEDTQY
TRBV30 NA 11 AWTTGFQETQY
TRBV7-9 once 13 ASSRGDRGNYGYT
TRBV6-5 NA 13 ASVPRQALRTEAF
TRBV7-3 NA 18 ASSLTGLAGASTGTDTQY
TRBV30 NA 11 AWSKLADNEQF
TRBV14 NA 12 ASSLDTPSYEQY
TRBV7-9 NA 16 ASSLGTSGEPSTDTQY
TRBV10-3 NA 13 AIRQQGTSGNTIY
TRBV2 NA 12 ASSFGVEGEKLF
TRBV21-1 NA 13 ASSIQGAEGYGYT
TRBV2 NA 13 ASRGLSGSGNTIY
TRBV14 NA 11 ASSQVEDIEAF
TRBV15 NA 14 ATSRGPSGVTGELF
TRBV6-4 NA 12 ASSLNTGNTEAF
TRBV5-1 NA 13 ASSFLVAGTDTQY
TRBV6-1 few 13 ASSERGTGLYGYT
TRBV5-4 NA 11 ASSLDSGNVAF
TRBV6-5 NA 13 ASSYSWRQNYEQY
TRBV5-1 NA 12 ASGWGGGANVLT